This TCR beta chain appears in the sequencing data of a study of cytomegalovirus exposure and HLA in healthy donors. Broader study findings: In a later analysis, common viral pathogens appeared linked to several of the most significant clusters. What a later analysis reportedly showed was that an Asian-associated ancestry cluster had fewer N-insertions than the 666-donor mean. As confirmed in vitro, a few CMV-associated chains were specific for CMV antigens.

PCR amplification relied on 60 Vbeta primers (plus 13 Jbeta primers). Data came from immunoSEQ multiplex PCR; TCRdb stores just in-frame clones and leaves some out. Of fewer than 200,000 clones in the sample, around 65% were seen once. As regards this clone: What it binds is unknown.

The germline V gene has CDR1 SGDLS and CDR2 YYNGEE. The junction had 9 bases not matched to a gene; V was cut back by 0 bases and J by 8 bases. This CDR3 is 15 amino acids long. Sample: PBMCs. The TCR originated in a woman aged 40 to 50 in good health and CMV-seropositive. V usage is TRBV9 and J usage is TRBJ1-2; 8 bases map to TRBD1. CDR3 DNA: TGTGCCAGCAGCGTAGACCTCCAGGGGGCCTGGGGCTACACCTTC. Protein sequence: CASSVDLQGAWGYTF.